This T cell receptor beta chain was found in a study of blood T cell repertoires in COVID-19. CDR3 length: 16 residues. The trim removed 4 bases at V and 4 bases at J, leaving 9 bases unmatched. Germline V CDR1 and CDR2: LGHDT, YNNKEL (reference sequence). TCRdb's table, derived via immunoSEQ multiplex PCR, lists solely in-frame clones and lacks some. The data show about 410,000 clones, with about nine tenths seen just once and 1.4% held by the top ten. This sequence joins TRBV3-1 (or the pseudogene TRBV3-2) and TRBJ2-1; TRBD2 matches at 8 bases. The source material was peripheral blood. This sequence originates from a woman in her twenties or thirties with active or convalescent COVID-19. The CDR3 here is CASSPTVAGPYNEQFF. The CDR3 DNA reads TGTGCCAGCAGCCCTACTGTAGCGGGACCGTACAATGAGCAGTTCTTC.